A single sample is the source of the 16 T cell receptor beta chains below, sequenced in a study of shared clonotypes between healthy human individuals. TCRdb keeps only in-frame clones here, not all; method: immunoSEQ multiplex PCR. Of around 2.3 million clones in the sample, almost 96% were seen once. The specimen was naive CD4+ T cells sorted from blood. This sample's subset: CD45RA+ positively selected. These receptors were obtained from a man younger than 35 in good health.

The V gene is TRBV30, the J gene TRBJ2-5, with D unresolved. Germline V gene lookup returns CDR1 GTSNPN and CDR2 SVGIG (reference sequence). The CDR3 has 12 amino acids. Trimming removed 2 bases at V and 5 bases at J, with 9 bases between. CDR3 DNA sequence: TGTGCCTGGAGTACGAACGGGGAGACCCAGTACTTC. This translates into CAWSTNGETQYF.

This clone was seen just once. The chain joins TRBV5-8 to TRBJ1-5, with 8 bases lining up with TRBD1. Per germline, CDR1 SGHTS and CDR2 YDEGEE. After removal of 2 bases from V and 1 base from J, the junction contained 8 bases not matched to a gene. This CDR3 region has 17 residues. CDR3 DNA sequence: TGTGCCAGCAGCTTCGACAGGGGTGGGGAAAGCAATCAGCCCCAGCATTTT. It encodes CASSFDRGGESNQPQHF.

The V call is TRBV5-6, the J call TRBJ2-5; 12 bases align to TRBD2. The V segment lost 4 bases and the J segment 3 bases; nucleotides outside the gene matches: 7. The CDR3 sequence is 16 residues long. Germline assignment: CDR1 SGHDT and CDR2 YYEEEE. The CDR3 spells CASSETSGGTKETQYF. The CDR3 bases are TGTGCCAGCAGCGAAACTAGCGGGGGGACTAAAGAGACCCAGTACTTC.

The chain couples TRBV4-1 to TRBJ1-2, with a weak D call TRBD1 (5 bases). CDR1 and CDR2 (germline): MGHRA, YSYEKL. The CDR3 contains 14 residues. Trimming removed 0 bases at V and 7 bases at J, with 12 bases between. CDR3 residues: CASSQERGAVGYTF. The CDR3 nucleotides read TGCGCCAGCAGCCAAGAAAGGGGCGCGGTTGGCTACACCTTC.

CDR3 region: CASSLGAGRAIGELFF. The DNA of the CDR3 is TGCGCCAGCAGCTTGGGAGCCGGGAGGGCCATCGGGGAGCTGTTTTTT. V usage is TRBV5-1 and J usage is TRBJ2-2; TRBD2 agrees at 8 bases. The length of the CDR3 is 16 residues. Trimming removed 0 bases from V and 7 bases from J; junction bases left unmatched: 8. In germline, CDR1 is SGHRS, CDR2 YFSETQ.

This rearrangement joins TRBV6-1 to TRBJ1-1, with a weak D call TRBD1 (5 bases). Trimming took off 8 bases at V and 4 bases at J, with 20 bases between the two ends. CDR1 and CDR2 (germline): MNHNS, SASEGT. CDR3 size: 15 residues. The CDR3 nucleotides read TGTGCCAGCGGAACGGAGGGGTCTACTCTCACTGAAGCTTTCTTT. This sequence encodes CASGTEGSTLTEAFF.

The chain is built from TRBV28 and TRBJ1-3; a weak D match, TRBD1 (5 bases). This CDR3 has 12 residues. The germline CDR1 and CDR2 sequences are MDHEN and SYDVKM. Deletions cut 10 bases from V and 2 bases from J, with 9 bases between. The CDR3 loop is CATDSPGNTIYF. The CDR3 coding sequence is TGTGCCACTGACAGTCCTGGAAACACCATATATTTT.

This chain links TRBV6-1 with TRBJ1-2; TRBD1 matches 7 bases. CDR3 length: 14 amino acids. CDR1 is MNHNS and CDR2 is SASEGT in the germline V gene. V shed 2 bases and J 6 bases; nucleotides not matched to a gene: 6. This chain's CDR3 is CASSELRGLNGYTF. In DNA form, the CDR3 reads TGTGCCAGCAGTGAATTGAGGGGGCTCAATGGCTACACCTTC.

The V gene is TRBV5-4, the J gene TRBJ2-3; 13 nucleotides agree with TRBD2. The germline gives CDR1 SGHNT, CDR2 YYREEE (reference sequence). The CDR3 consists of 20 residues. V shed 1 base, J shed 5 bases, and the junction held 16 bases outside the gene matches. CDR3 in amino acids: CASSLSIGTSGTNGRDTQYF. DNA for the CDR3: TGTGCCAGCAGCTTGTCGATTGGGACTAGCGGGACTAACGGGAGAGATACGCAGTATTTT. The entire variable domain, with the rest obtained from reference TRBV5-4 and TRBJ2-3, is as follows: ETGVTQSPTHLIKTRGQQVTLRCSSQSGHNTVSWYQQALGQGPQFIFQYYREEENGRGNFPPRFSGLQFPNYSSELNVNALELDDSALYLCASSLSIGTSGTNGRDTQYFGPGTRLTVL.

This clone was detected once. The chain is built from TRBV11-2 and TRBJ1-1, with 10 nucleotides matching TRBD1. The CDR3 loop spans 18 amino acids. From germline, CDR1 is SGHAT and CDR2 FQNNGV. With V trimmed by 3 bases and J by 3 bases, 13 bases remained unmatched. The CDR3 loop is CASSLGRGQGSRDTEAFF. CDR3 in DNA: TGTGCCAGCAGCTTGGGAAGGGGACAGGGGTCGCGGGACACTGAAGCTTTCTTT.

The chain joins TRBV11-3 to TRBJ2-7, with 9 positions matching TRBD1. V was clipped by 4 bases and J by 6 bases; unmatched bases: 7. The V gene's germline CDR1 is SGHNT and CDR2 YENEEA. The CDR3 has 14 residues. CDR3 sequence: CASSSRDRASEQYF. DNA of the CDR3: TGTGCCAGCAGCTCCCGGGACAGGGCCTCCGAGCAGTACTTC.

The chain uses TRBV30 and TRBJ1-6; no firm D call. This CDR3 is built from 11 residues. V gave up 4 bases and J gave up 7 bases, with 5 bases separating them. The germline CDR1 and CDR2 sequences are GTSNPN and SVGIG (reference sequence). The CDR3: CAWNGNSPLHF. Here the CDR3 DNA reads TGTGCCTGGAATGGGAATTCACCCCTCCACTTT. Using reference TRBV30 and TRBJ1-6 for the parts outside the CDR3, the full variable domain is SQTIHQWPATLVQPVGSPLSLECTVEGTSNPNLYWYRQAAGRGLQLLFYSVGIGQISSEVPQNLSASRPQDRQFILSSKKLLLSDSGFYLCAWNGNSPLHFGNGTRLTVT.

This clone was detected only once. This chain uses TRBV28 with TRBJ2-7, with D possibly being TRBD1 (8 bases). V shed 7 bases and J shed 7 bases, with 14 bases lying between them. This CDR3 is 12 amino acids long. Germline assignment: CDR1 MDHEN and CDR2 SYDVKM. CDR3 DNA sequence: TGTGCCAGCATGGTACAGGGGGGGGAGCAGTACTTC. Amino acids: CASMVQGGEQYF.

The CDR3 DNA sequence: TGCGCCAGGCCAGCGGGAGAACCTGTCGCAGATACGCAGTATTTT. It specifies CARPAGEPVADTQYF. This chain connects TRBV10-1 to TRBJ2-3; 8 bases fit TRBD2. The CDR3 is 15 residues long. Germline CDR1 reads WNHNN; CDR2 reads SYGVQD (reference sequence). With V trimmed by 9 bases and J by 4 bases, 12 bases remained unmatched.

V is TRBV5-1 and J is TRBJ2-3; TRBD1 is a possible D gene (6 bases). In germline, CDR1 is SGHRS, CDR2 YFSETQ. The CDR3 contains 15 residues. Trimming left V 2 bases short and J 6 bases short, with 16 bases between. The CDR3 DNA is TGCGCCAGCAGCTTTCTGAACAGGGAAAAGGATACGCAGTATTTT. It codes for CASSFLNREKDTQYF.

This chain connects TRBV28 to TRBJ1-4, with TRBD1 as a possible D gene (5 bases). V lost 10 bases, J lost 4 bases, and 16 bases lay in between. CDR1 is MDHEN, CDR2 SYDVKM, per germline. This CDR3 has 14 amino acids. The CDR3 region is CATSAAGLNEKLFF. CDR3 bases: TGTGCCACCTCCGCGGCAGGGCTTAATGAAAAACTGTTTTTT.